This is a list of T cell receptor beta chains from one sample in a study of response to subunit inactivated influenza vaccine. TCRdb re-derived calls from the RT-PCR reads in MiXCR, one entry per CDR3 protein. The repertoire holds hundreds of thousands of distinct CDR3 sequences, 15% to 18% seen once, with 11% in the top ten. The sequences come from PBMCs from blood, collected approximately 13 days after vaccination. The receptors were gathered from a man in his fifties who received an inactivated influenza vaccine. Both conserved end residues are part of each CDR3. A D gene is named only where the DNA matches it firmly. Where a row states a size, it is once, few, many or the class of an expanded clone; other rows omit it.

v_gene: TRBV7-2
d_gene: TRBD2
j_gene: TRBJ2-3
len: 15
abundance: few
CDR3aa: CASSFSGRVADTQYF
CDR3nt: TGTGCCAGCAGCTTTAGCGGGAGAGTCGCAGATACGCAGTATTTT

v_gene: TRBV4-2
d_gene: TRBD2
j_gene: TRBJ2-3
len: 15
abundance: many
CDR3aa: CASSQSGGAADTQYF
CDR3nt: TGTGCCAGCAGCCAATCCGGGGGGGCCGCAGATACGCAGTATTTT

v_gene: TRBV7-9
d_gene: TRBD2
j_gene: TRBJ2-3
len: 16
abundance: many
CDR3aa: CASSPWTSGGADTQYF
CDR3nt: TGTGCCAGCAGCCCGTGGACTAGCGGGGGGGCAGATACGCAGTATTTT

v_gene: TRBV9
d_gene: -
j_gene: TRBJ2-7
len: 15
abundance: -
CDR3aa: CASSVTAGRSYEQYF
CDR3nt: TGTGCCAGCAGCGTGACGGCGGGACGCTCCTACGAGCAGTACTTC

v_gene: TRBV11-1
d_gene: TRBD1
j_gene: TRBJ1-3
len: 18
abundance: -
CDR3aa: CASSNGQGGAALRNTIYF
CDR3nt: TGTGCCAGCAGCAATGGACAGGGTGGTGCCGCTCTGAGAAACACCATATATTTT

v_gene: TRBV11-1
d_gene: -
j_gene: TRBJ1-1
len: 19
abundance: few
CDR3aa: CASSLERAYLGRGTSEAFF
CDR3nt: TGTGCCAGCAGCTTAGAAAGAGCCTACCTGGGAAGGGGGACATCCGAAGCTTTCTTT

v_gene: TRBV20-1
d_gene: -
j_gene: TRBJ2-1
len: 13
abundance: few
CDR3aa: CSARVGGLDEQFF
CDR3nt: TGCAGTGCCCGGGTGGGGGGCCTCGATGAGCAGTTCTTC

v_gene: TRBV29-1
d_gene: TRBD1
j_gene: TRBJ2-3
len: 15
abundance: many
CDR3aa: CSVERTGDYTDTQYF
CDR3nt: TGCAGCGTTGAGAGGACAGGGGACTACACAGATACGCAGTATTTT

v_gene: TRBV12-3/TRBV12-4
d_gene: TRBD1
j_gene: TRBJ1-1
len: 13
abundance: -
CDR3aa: CASKLQGIAEAFF
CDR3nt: TGTGCCAGCAAACTACAGGGGATAGCTGAAGCTTTCTTT

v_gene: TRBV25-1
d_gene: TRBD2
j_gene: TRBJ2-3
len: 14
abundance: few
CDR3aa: CATEASGGTDTQYF
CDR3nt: TGTGCCACCGAGGCTAGCGGGGGGACAGATACGCAGTATTTT

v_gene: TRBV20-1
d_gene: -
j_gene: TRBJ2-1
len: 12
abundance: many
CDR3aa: CSAPGTIDEQFF
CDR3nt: TGCAGTGCACCTGGGACAATCGATGAGCAGTTCTTC

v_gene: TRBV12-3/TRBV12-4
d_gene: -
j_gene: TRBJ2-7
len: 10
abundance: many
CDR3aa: CASSLIVLYF
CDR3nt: TGTGCCAGCAGTTTAATCGTTCTGTACTTC

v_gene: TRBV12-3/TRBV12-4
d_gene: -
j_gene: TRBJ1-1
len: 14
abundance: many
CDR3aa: CASSLYGGNTEAFF
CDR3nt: TGTGCCAGCAGTTTATACGGGGGGAACACTGAAGCTTTCTTT

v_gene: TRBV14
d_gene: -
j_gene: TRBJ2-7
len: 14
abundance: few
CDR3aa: CASSLLANSYEQYF
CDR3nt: TGTGCCAGCAGCCTTCTAGCCAACTCCTACGAGCAGTACTTC